This T cell receptor beta chain was retrieved from a study of beta chain features in type 1 diabetes. Study-wide findings and caveats: Type 1 diabetes patients showed a moderate but significant shortening of TCRB CDR3s in all four CD4+ subsets. It was among patients, rather than healthy donors, that naive, central memory and Treg TCRB repertoires appeared more similar.

A word on this clone: Its antigen is unknown.

Germline V gives CDR1 SNHLY, CDR2 FYNNEI. V lost 1 base and J 9 bases, leaving 12 bases between the germline ends. The CDR3 has 13 amino acids. Since all of the isolated RNA was reverse transcribed, expressed TCRB transcripts were what got sequenced. Sequenced by immunoSEQ multiplex PCR; TCRdb stores in-frame clones only, minus some. The sample carries 600,000 or so clones, more than 12% recorded once. Per donor, one heparinised blood draw averaged around 0.12 L. The chain uses TRBV2 and TRBJ1-1, with a weak D call TRBD1 (5 bases). The source is a young man with type 1 diabetes. The sample consisted of naive CD4+ T cells from blood. CDR3 bases: TGTGCCAGCAGTGAAGGGGTGGGGACTAAAGCTTTCTTT. Protein: CASSEGVGTKAFF.